The 32 T cell receptor beta chains below come from one sample, sequenced in a study of T-cell reconstitution after alpha-beta-depleted transplantation in children. Researchers prepared the TCRbeta library using unique molecular identifiers, the study reports. From the PCR reads, TCRdb called clonotypes with MiXCR, one entry per CDR3 protein. The sample lists 500,000 to 750,000 distinct CDR3 sequences, 25% to 30% occurring once. The sample consisted of PBMCs, taken before TCRalphabeta/CD19-depleted stem cell transplant. The source is a boy under two years old with Wiskott-Aldrich syndrome, due to receive a stem cell transplant.

CDR3 protein: CAWAGRHSPLHF. The CDR3 nucleotides read TGTGCCTGGGCGGGTCGCCATTCACCCCTCCACTTT. V gene TRBV30 combines with J gene TRBJ1-6; D gene uncertain. V gave up 5 bases and J gave up 8 bases, with 10 bases separating them. Germline V gene lookup returns CDR1 GTSNPN and CDR2 SVGIG (reference sequence). The CDR3 sequence is 12 residues long.

This clonotype was seen a few times. V usage is TRBV25-1 and J usage is TRBJ2-7, with 8 bases matching TRBD1. Germline lookup yields CDR1 MGHDK and CDR2 SYGVNS. J lost 2 bases, V lost 6 bases, and 9 bases had no gene match. This CDR3 is 15 amino acids long. CDR3 in DNA: TGTGCCAGCAGAGACAGGGGCGGCTCTACCTACGAGCAGTACTTC. Protein sequence: CASRDRGGSTYEQYF.

The genes are TRBV7-9 and TRBJ1-2, with D perhaps TRBD1 (6 bases). V lost 3 bases and J 7 bases, leaving 12 bases between the germline ends. CDR1 is SEHNR and CDR2 is FQNEAQ in the germline V gene (reference sequence). The CDR3 covers 13 residues. The DNA for the CDR3 is TGTGCCAGCAGCTTTACCAGGGGAACTGGCTACACCTTC. Protein product: CASSFTRGTGYTF.

This clonotype has just a few counts. V is TRBV29-1 and J is TRBJ1-1; no definite D call. CDR1 and CDR2 from the germline V gene are SQVTM and ANQGSEA. The ends were cut back, 5 bases at V and 5 bases at J, with 15 bases in the middle. The CDR3 consists of 13 residues. This CDR3 reads CSVSQVLGTEAFF. CDR3 coding DNA: TGCAGCGTTAGTCAGGTTCTAGGAACTGAAGCTTTCTTT.

As concerns this clonotype: A single base separates this from a much larger clone, so it may be a read error. The chain combines TRBV4-1 with TRBJ2-1, with 7 bases that match TRBD2. The germline gives CDR1 MGHRA, CDR2 YSYEKL. CDR3 length equals 15 residues. The CDR3 is CAGSQVPSGDNEQFF. CDR3 sequence (DNA): TGCGCCGGCAGCCAAGTCCCCAGCGGGGACAATGAGCAGTTCTTC.

V is TRBV5-1 and J is TRBJ2-6, with D unresolved. CDR3 length equals 15 residues. With 0 bases removed from V and 4 bases from J, the gap between germline ends came to 8 bases. CDR1 is SGHRS and CDR2 is YFSETQ in the germline V gene. The CDR3, as DNA: TGCGCCAGCAGCTTGGGAGAGATAGGGGCCAACGTCCTGACTTTC. Encoded protein: CASSLGEIGANVLTF.

This clonotype was observed a handful of times. This sequence joins TRBV5-1 and TRBJ2-7; D gene unclear. Looked up from germline, CDR1 is SGHRS and CDR2 is YFSETQ. The CDR3 has 12 residues. With 4 bases removed from V and 2 bases from J, the gap between germline ends came to 7 bases. The CDR3 loop reads CASSLLPYEQYF. CDR3 coding DNA: TGCGCCAGCAGCCTGCTTCCCTACGAGCAGTACTTC.

This chain joins TRBV29-1 and TRBJ1-1; 8 positions match TRBD1. V was clipped by 7 bases and J by 4 bases; unmatched bases: 8. The CDR3 runs to 13 residues. Germline-derived CDR1 and CDR2 are SQVTM and ANQGSEA. The CDR3 protein is CSGTTGESTEAFF. CDR3 bases: TGCAGCGGAACGACAGGGGAGAGCACTGAAGCTTTCTTT.

J is TRBJ2-1 and V is TRBV11-2; TRBD2 agrees at 9 bases. J lost 1 base, V lost 2 bases, and 3 bases had no gene match. Germline V gene sequence: CDR1 SGHAT, CDR2 FQNNGV. The CDR3 is 16 residues long. Written as DNA, the CDR3 is TGTGCCAGCAGCTTAAGGCGGGAGGGATCCTACAATGAGCAGTTCTTC. It encodes CASSLRREGSYNEQFF. The whole variable domain, remainder taken from reference TRBV11-2 and TRBJ2-1, is EAGVAQSPRYKIIEKRQSVAFWCNPISGHATLYWYQQILGQGPKLLIQFQNNGVVDDSQLPKDRFSAERLKGVDSTLKIQPAKLEDSAVYLCASSLRREGSYNEQFFGPGTRLTVL.

V usage is TRBV12-3 or TRBV12-4 and J usage is TRBJ1-2, with D unclear. CDR3 length equals 15 residues. Trimming stripped 1 base from V and 4 bases from J, with 13 bases between. CDR3 coding DNA: TGTGCCAGCAGTTTAGTAAGCCGACCCGGCTATGGCTACACCTTC. Amino acids: CASSLVSRPGYGYTF.

The chain carries TRBV10-3 and TRBJ2-5; 10 bases are a match to TRBD2. CDR3 length equals 15 residues. Germline CDR1 is ENHRY and CDR2 is SYGVKD. V lost 2 bases to trimming and J lost 5 bases; unmatched junction nucleotides: 5. CDR3 coding DNA: TGTGCCATCAGTGAGAGCGGGAGGGCGGGTGAGACCCAGTACTTC. This encodes CAISESGRAGETQYF.

DNA of the CDR3: TGCGCCAGCAGCTTGAATAACCGGGACAGGGCGAACACCGGGGAGCTGTTTTTT. This encodes CASSLNNRDRANTGELFF. V gene TRBV5-1 combines with J gene TRBJ2-2, with 9 bases matching TRBD1. The germline CDR1 and CDR2 sequences are SGHRS and YFSETQ. The CDR3 runs to 18 residues. The V segment lost 1 base and the J segment 0 bases; nucleotides outside the gene matches: 7.

In DNA, the CDR3 is TGCGCCAGCAGCTTGGGTCCCCCAGCGACTGAAGCTTTCTTT. This sequence encodes CASSLGPPATEAFF. J is TRBJ1-1 and V is TRBV5-1, with D uncertain. The CDR3 has 14 residues. Between the trimmed V and J ends, which lost 0 bases and 5 bases, there was a span of 11 bases. Germline CDR1 is SGHRS and CDR2 is YFSETQ.

The gene calls are TRBV5-6 and TRBJ1-1; D unresolved. The length of the CDR3 is 11 residues. Germline-derived CDR1 and CDR2 are SGHDT and YYEEEE. With 2 bases removed from V and 6 bases from J, the gap between germline ends came to 5 bases. The CDR3 nucleotides are TGTGCCAGCAGCTTACTCTCTGAAGCTTTCTTT. Encoded protein: CASSLLSEAFF.

The chain links TRBV11-2 to TRBJ2-7; 7 positions match TRBD1. V gave up 5 bases and J gave up 2 bases; unmatched junction bases: 6. Germline CDR1 SGHAT, CDR2 FQNNGV. The CDR3 has 14 amino acids. CDR3 amino acids: CASSAAGTAYEQYF. Here the CDR3 DNA reads TGTGCCAGCAGCGCCGCCGGGACAGCCTACGAGCAGTACTTC.

This clonotype was counted a few times. V gene TRBV5-1 combines with J gene TRBJ1-4; D is unclear. Trimming removed 4 bases at V and 5 bases at J, with 12 bases between. The CDR3 spans 14 residues. Per the germline V gene, CDR1 is SGHRS and CDR2 is YFSETQ. The CDR3 protein is CASSIQTGNEKLFF. The CDR3 nucleotides read TGCGCCAGCAGCATCCAAACCGGGAATGAAAAACTGTTTTTT. Complete variable domain (other parts from reference TRBV5-1 and TRBJ1-4): KAGVTQTPRYLIKTRGQQVTLSCSPISGHRSVSWYQQTPGQGLQFLFEYFSETQRNKGNFPGRFSGRQFSNSRSEMNVSTLELGDSALYLCASSIQTGNEKLFFGSGTQLSVL.

The chain links TRBV7-9 to TRBJ2-1, with 9 bases identical to TRBD1. V shed 4 bases, J shed 8 bases, and the junction held 15 bases outside the gene matches. Germline CDR1 is SEHNR and CDR2 is FQNEAQ (reference sequence). The CDR3 is 17 amino acids. CDR3 residues: CASSSDRGTGTGHEQFF. The CDR3 bases are TGTGCCAGCAGCTCCGACAGGGGGACAGGGACCGGGCATGAGCAGTTCTTC.

This chain uses TRBV5-1 with TRBJ1-1, with a weak D call TRBD1 (5 bases). Germline V lookup: CDR1 SGHRS, CDR2 YFSETQ. V was clipped by 4 bases and J by 1 base, with 11 bases between them. The CDR3 totals 14 residues. The CDR3 nucleotides read TGCGCCAGCAGCGCCACAACAGGGAACACTGAAGCTTTCTTT. It codes for CASSATTGNTEAFF. The variable domain in full, with the rest retrieved from reference TRBV5-1 and TRBJ1-1, is KAGVTQTPRYLIKTRGQQVTLSCSPISGHRSVSWYQQTPGQGLQFLFEYFSETQRNKGNFPGRFSGRQFSNSRSEMNVSTLELGDSALYLCASSATTGNTEAFFGQGTRLTVV.

J is TRBJ1-2 and V is TRBV5-1; 7 bases are shared with TRBD1. V shed 0 bases, J shed 5 bases, and the junction held 10 bases outside the gene matches. This CDR3 comprises 16 residues. Germline V CDR1 and CDR2: SGHRS, YFSETQ. The DNA for the CDR3 is TGCGCCAGCAGCTTGGACACCGGGACAGCAACGTATGGCTACACCTTC. Amino acid sequence: CASSLDTGTATYGYTF.

The chain joins TRBV20-1 to TRBJ1-5, with a possible D match to TRBD1 (6 bases). Trimming removed 5 bases at V and 2 bases at J, with 10 bases between. Germline CDR1 DFQATT, CDR2 SNEGSKA (reference sequence). The CDR3 totals 13 residues. Here the CDR3 reads CSALNRGNQPQHF. CDR3 nucleotides: TGCAGTGCTTTAAACAGGGGCAATCAGCCCCAGCATTTT.

The rearrangement links TRBV20-1 to TRBJ1-1, with 10 bases matching TRBD1. The germline V gene encodes CDR1 DFQATT and CDR2 SNEGSKA (reference sequence). The CDR3 length is 15 residues. The CDR3 DNA reads TGCACTCCGACCGGGACAGGGGATCTTGGGACTGAAGCTTTCTTT. This codes for CTPTGTGDLGTEAFF.

In its sample, this clonotype was seen a few times. The V call is TRBV27, the J call TRBJ2-1; 12 bases map to TRBD2. V was clipped by 5 bases and J by 6 bases; unmatched bases: 8. Germline CDR1 MNHEY, CDR2 SMNVEV (reference sequence). The CDR3 consists of 16 residues. The CDR3 protein is CASSPLAGGPSNEQFF. The CDR3 DNA sequence: TGTGCCAGCAGTCCCCTAGCGGGAGGGCCGTCCAATGAGCAGTTCTTC.

This clonotype was counted between two and nine times. For the CDR3, the DNA is TGCAGTGCGAAGACAGGAGGCGGAACCGGGGAGCTGTTTTTT. The encoded protein is CSAKTGGGTGELFF. The chain carries TRBV20-1 and TRBJ2-2, with D possibly TRBD1 on 6 matching bases. Germline assignment: CDR1 DFQATT and CDR2 SNEGSKA (reference sequence). The CDR3 is 14 amino acids. Trimming left V 6 bases short and J 5 bases short, with 16 bases between.

This chain links TRBV27 with TRBJ1-6; D gene uncertain. The CDR3 sequence is 16 residues long. CDR1 MNHEY and CDR2 SMNVEV come from the germline V gene (reference sequence). V lost 2 bases, J lost 7 bases, and 15 bases lay in between. CDR3 sequence: CASSLGGLSWNSPLHF. The CDR3 DNA reads as TGTGCCAGCAGTTTAGGAGGGTTAAGTTGGAATTCACCCCTCCACTTT.

The genes are TRBV6-1 and TRBJ2-1; 10 positions agree with TRBD2. Germline CDR1 and CDR2: MNHNS and SASEGT. The CDR3 runs to 14 residues. J was trimmed by 8 bases and V by 5 bases; bases with no gene match: 6. The CDR3 DNA follows: TGTGCCAGCAGTCGTGCTAGCGGGAGCTATGAGCAGTTCTTC. This sequence encodes CASSRASGSYEQFF.

This chain uses TRBV12-3 or TRBV12-4 with TRBJ1-5; D is ambiguous. Trimming removed 3 bases from V and 3 bases from J, with 15 bases in between. The CDR3 sequence is 16 residues long. This chain's CDR3 is CASSFLIGGVNQPQHF. The CDR3 bases are TGTGCCAGCAGTTTTTTGATAGGCGGGGTCAATCAGCCCCAGCATTTT.

The chain combines TRBV28 with TRBJ1-1, with a possible D match to TRBD1 (5 bases). The CDR3 loop spans 12 amino acids. Per the germline V gene, CDR1 is MDHEN and CDR2 is SYDVKM. Trimming shortened V by 6 bases and J by 0 bases, and 5 bases separated the two germline ends. CDR3 sequence: CASRGVNTEAFF. For the CDR3, the DNA is TGTGCCAGCAGGGGGGTGAACACTGAAGCTTTCTTT.

The chain is built from TRBV4-1 and TRBJ2-1; a possible D gene is TRBD2 (6 bases). Trimming took off 2 bases at V and 1 base at J, with 12 bases between the two ends. Germline V gene data show CDR1 as MGHRA and CDR2 as YSYEKL. The CDR3 loop spans 16 amino acids. The CDR3: CASSQYTGASYNEQFF. The CDR3 nucleotides read TGCGCCAGCAGCCAATATACGGGAGCATCCTACAATGAGCAGTTCTTC.

This clonotype was seen only a few times. The gene calls are TRBV28 and TRBJ1-6; D remains ambiguous. This CDR3 comprises 14 residues. Trimming cost V 7 bases and J 0 bases, with 7 bases left between them. Germline V gene sequence: CDR1 MDHEN, CDR2 SYDVKM. The CDR3 reads CASIASSYNSPLHF. The CDR3 bases are TGTGCCAGCATTGCTAGCTCCTATAATTCACCCCTCCACTTT.

This clonotype was detected a few times. CDR3 loop: CATTSGSYNEQFF. The CDR3 coding sequence is TGTGCCACCACTAGCGGCTCCTACAATGAGCAGTTCTTC. The V call is TRBV2, the J call TRBJ2-1; the match to TRBD2 covers 8 bases. The V gene's germline CDR1 is SNHLY and CDR2 FYNNEI. After removal of 10 bases from V and 0 bases from J, the junction contained 2 bases not matched to a gene. This CDR3 region has 13 residues.

This clonotype was seen a handful of times. CDR3 sequence: CASSLEVLAGGLTSYNEQFF. The CDR3 coding sequence is TGCGCCAGCAGCTTGGAGGTACTAGCGGGAGGGTTAACCTCCTACAATGAGCAGTTCTTC. The chain carries TRBV5-1 and TRBJ2-1; TRBD2 matches at 13 bases. With 0 bases clipped from V and 0 bases from J, the junction kept 9 bases outside the gene matches. CDR1 SGHRS and CDR2 YFSETQ come from the germline V gene. This CDR3 comprises 20 residues.

V and J are TRBV20-1 and TRBJ1-2, with TRBD1 matching 7 bases. Germline CDR1 and CDR2: DFQATT and SNEGSKA (reference sequence). The CDR3 covers 15 residues. With 0 bases clipped from V and 3 bases from J, the junction kept 7 bases outside the gene matches. The CDR3 DNA follows: TGCAGTGCTAGAGATCTGAGACAGGGAGACTATGGCTACACCTTC. Translation gives CSARDLRQGDYGYTF.